Here is one T cell receptor beta chain with its context. This sample was taken from a study of beta chain features in type 1 diabetes. The sequenced template was cDNA made from the entire isolated RNA. Using immunoSEQ multiplex PCR, the repertoire was profiled, and TCRdb retains in-frame clones only, with some absent. Among over 300,000 clones listed, approximately 8.2% were seen once. V lost 2 bases, J lost 0 bases, and 7 bases lay in between. The CDR3 is 14 residues long. The germline V gene has CDR1 SGHRS and CDR2 YFSETQ. This sequence originates from a woman aged 18-35 years in good health. The sequencing input was central memory CD4+ T cells from blood. The genes are TRBV5-1 and TRBJ2-3; no reliable D call. The CDR3 spells CASSLSSSTDTQYF. In nucleotides, the CDR3 is TGCGCCAGCAGCTTAAGTTCGAGCACAGATACGCAGTATTTT. Variable domain in full (rest from reference TRBV5-1 and TRBJ2-3): KAGVTQTPRYLIKTRGQQVTLSCSPISGHRSVSWYQQTPGQGLQFLFEYFSETQRNKGNFPGRFSGRQFSNSRSEMNVSTLELGDSALYLCASSLSSSTDTQYFGPGTRLTVL.